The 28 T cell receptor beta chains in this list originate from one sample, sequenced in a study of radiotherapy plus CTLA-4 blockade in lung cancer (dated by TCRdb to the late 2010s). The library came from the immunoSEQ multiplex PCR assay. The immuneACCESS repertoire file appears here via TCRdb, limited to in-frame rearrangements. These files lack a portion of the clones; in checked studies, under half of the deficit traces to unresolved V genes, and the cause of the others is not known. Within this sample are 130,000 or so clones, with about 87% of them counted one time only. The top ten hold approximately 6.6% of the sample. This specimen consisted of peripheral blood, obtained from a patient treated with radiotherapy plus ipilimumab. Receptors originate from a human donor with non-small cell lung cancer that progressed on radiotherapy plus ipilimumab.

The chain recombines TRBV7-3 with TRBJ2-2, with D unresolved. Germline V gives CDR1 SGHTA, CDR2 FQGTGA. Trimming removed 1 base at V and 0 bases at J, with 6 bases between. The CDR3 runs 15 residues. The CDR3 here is CASSLSRTNTGELFF. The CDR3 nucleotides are TGTGCCAGCAGCTTAAGTCGCACGAACACCGGGGAGCTGTTTTTT.

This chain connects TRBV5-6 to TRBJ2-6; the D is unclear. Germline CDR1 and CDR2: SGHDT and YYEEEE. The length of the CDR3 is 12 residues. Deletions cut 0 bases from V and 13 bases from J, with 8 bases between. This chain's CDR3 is CASSLGVLVLTF. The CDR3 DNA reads TGTGCCAGCAGCTTGGGGGTATTGGTCCTGACTTTC.

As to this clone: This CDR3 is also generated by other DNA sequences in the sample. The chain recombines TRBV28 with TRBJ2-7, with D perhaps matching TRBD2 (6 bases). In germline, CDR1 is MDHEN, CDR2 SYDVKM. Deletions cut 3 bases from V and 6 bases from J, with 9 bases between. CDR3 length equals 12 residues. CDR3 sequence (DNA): TGTGCCAGCAGTTTTAGGGGAGGCGAGCAGTACTTC. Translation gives CASSFRGGEQYF.

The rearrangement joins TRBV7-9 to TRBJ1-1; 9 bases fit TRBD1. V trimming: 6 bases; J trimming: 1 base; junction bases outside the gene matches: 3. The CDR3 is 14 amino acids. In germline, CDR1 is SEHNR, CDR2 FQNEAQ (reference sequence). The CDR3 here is CASRGDRANTEAFF. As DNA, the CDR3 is TGTGCCAGCAGGGGGGACAGGGCGAACACTGAAGCTTTCTTT.

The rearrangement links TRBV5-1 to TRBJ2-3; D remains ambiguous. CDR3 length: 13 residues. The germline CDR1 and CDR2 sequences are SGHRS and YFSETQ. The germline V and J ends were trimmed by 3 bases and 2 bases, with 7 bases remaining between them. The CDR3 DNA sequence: TGCGCCAGCAGCTCAGGAACCACAGATACGCAGTATTTT. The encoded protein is CASSSGTTDTQYF. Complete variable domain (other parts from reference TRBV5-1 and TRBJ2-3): KAGVTQTPRYLIKTRGQQVTLSCSPISGHRSVSWYQQTPGQGLQFLFEYFSETQRNKGNFPGRFSGRQFSNSRSEMNVSTLELGDSALYLCASSSGTTDTQYFGPGTRLTVL.

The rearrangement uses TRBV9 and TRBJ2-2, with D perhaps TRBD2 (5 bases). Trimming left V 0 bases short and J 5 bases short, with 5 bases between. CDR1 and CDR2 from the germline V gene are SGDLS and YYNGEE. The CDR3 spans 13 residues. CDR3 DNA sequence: TGTGCCAGCAGCGTAGGGGAGACCGGGGAGCTGTTTTTT. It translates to CASSVGETGELFF.

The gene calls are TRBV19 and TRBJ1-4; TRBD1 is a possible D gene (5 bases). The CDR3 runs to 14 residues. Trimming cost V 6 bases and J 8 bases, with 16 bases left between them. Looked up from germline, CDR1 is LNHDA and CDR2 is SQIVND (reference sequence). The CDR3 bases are TGTGCCAGTAGCCTTTGGGGGATGGGGGAAAAACTGTTTTTT. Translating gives CASSLWGMGEKLFF.

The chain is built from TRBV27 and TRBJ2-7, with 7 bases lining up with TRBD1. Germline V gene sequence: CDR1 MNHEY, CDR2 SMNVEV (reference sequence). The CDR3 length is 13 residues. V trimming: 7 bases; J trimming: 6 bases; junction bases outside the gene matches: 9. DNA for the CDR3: TGTGCCAGCACCGCGACAGGGACAGTCGAGCAGTACTTC. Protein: CASTATGTVEQYF.

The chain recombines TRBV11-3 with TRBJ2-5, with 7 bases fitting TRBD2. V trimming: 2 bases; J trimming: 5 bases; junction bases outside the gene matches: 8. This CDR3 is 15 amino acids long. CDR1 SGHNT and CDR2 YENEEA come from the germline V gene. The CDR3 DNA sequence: TGTGCCAGCAGCTTACCCGCGGGAGTAGGGGAGACCCAGTACTTC. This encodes CASSLPAGVGETQYF.

This chain's CDR3 is CASGLVIAGVRGDYEQYF. The DNA of the CDR3 is TGTGCTAGTGGTTTGGTAATAGCGGGAGTTCGGGGTGACTACGAGCAGTACTTC. The chain couples TRBV12-5 to TRBJ2-7; 9 nucleotides match TRBD2. Germline CDR1 and CDR2: LGHNT and FRNRAP. The CDR3 is 18 amino acids. The junction had 12 bases not matched to a gene; V was cut back by 0 bases and J by 3 bases.

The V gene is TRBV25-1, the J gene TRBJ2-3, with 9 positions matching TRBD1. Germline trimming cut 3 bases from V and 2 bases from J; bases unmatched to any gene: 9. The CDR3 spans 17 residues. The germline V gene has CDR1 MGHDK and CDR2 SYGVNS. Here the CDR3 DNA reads TGTGCCAGCAGTGAGGGGACCGGGACAGGGTTCACAGATACGCAGTATTTT. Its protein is CASSEGTGTGFTDTQYF.

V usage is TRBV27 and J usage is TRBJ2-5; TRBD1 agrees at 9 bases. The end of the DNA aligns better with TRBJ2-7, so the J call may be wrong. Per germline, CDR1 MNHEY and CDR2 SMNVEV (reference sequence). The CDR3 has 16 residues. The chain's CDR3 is CASSFTGTGSSYEQYF. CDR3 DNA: TGTGCCAGCAGTTTTACCGGGACAGGGAGCTCCTACGAGCAGTACTTC.

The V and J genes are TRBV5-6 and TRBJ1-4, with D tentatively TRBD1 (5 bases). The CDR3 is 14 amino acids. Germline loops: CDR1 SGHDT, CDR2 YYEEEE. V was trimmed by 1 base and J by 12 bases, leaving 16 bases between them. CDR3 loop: CASSLRSGSRQLFF. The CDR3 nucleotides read TGTGCCAGCAGCTTGCGTTCAGGGTCTCGTCAACTGTTTTTT.

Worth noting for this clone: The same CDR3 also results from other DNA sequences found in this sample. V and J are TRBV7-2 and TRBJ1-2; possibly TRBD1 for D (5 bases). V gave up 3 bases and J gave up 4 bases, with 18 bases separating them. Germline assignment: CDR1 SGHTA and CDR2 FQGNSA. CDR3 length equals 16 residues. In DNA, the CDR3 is TGTGCCAGCAGCTTGGGCGGTGCAGGGTCTAGCTATGGCTACACCTTC. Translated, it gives CASSLGGAGSSYGYTF. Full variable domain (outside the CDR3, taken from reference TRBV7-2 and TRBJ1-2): GAGVSQSPSNKVTEKGKDVELRCDPISGHTALYWYRQSLGQGLEFLIYFQGNSAPDKSGLPSDRFSAERTGGSVSTLTIQRTQQEDSAVYLCASSLGGAGSSYGYTFGSGTRLTVV.

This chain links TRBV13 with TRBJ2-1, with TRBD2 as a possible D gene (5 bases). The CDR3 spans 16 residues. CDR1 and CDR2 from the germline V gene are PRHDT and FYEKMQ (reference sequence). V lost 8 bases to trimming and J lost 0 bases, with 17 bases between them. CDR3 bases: TGTGCCAGCGAAAATTCACTTGGACTCTCCTACAATGAGCAGTTCTTC. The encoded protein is CASENSLGLSYNEQFF.

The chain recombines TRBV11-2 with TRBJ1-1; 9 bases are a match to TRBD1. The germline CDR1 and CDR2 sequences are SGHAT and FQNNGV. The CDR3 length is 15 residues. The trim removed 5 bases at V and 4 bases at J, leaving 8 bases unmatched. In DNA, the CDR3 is TGTGCCAGCAGCATACAACAGGGGGCGATCACTGAAGCTTTCTTT. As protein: CASSIQQGAITEAFF.

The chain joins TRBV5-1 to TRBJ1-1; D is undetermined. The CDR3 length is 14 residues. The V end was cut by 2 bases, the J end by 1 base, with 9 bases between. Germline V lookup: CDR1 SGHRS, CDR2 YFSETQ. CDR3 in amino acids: CASSFTAWNTEAFF. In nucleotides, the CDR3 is TGCGCCAGCAGCTTCACGGCATGGAACACTGAAGCTTTCTTT.

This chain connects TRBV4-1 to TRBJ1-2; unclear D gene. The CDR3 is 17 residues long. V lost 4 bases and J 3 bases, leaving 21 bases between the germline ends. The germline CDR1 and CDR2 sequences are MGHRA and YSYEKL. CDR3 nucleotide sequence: TGCGCCAGCAGCCTTGGCCAGACCCAAGTAGTGGACTATGGCTACACCTTC. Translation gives CASSLGQTQVVDYGYTF.

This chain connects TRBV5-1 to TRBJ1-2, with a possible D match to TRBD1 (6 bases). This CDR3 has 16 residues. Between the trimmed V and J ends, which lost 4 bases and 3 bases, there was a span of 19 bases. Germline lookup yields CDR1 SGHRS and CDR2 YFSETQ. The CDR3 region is CASSLYYPGADYGYTF. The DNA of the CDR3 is TGCGCCAGCAGCCTGTACTATCCGGGGGCGGACTATGGCTACACCTTC.

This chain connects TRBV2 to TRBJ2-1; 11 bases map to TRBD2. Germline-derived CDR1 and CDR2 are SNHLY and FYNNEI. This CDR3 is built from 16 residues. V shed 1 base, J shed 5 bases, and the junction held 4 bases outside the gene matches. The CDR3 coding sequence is TGTGCCAGCAGTGAAGACCTAGCGGGAGGTCACAATGAGCAGTTCTTC. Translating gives CASSEDLAGGHNEQFF.

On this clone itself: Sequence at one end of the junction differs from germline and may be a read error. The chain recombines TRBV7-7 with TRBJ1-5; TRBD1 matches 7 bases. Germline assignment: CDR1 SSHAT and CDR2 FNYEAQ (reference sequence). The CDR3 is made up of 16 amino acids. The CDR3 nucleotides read TGTGCTAGCAGCTTAGTTAGGGGGCAAGACAATCAGCCCCAGCATTTT. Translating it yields CASSLVRGQDNQPQHF.

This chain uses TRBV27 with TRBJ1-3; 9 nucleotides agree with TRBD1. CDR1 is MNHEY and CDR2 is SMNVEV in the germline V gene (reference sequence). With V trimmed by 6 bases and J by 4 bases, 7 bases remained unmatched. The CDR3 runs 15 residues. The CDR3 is CASSSGTGFGNTIYF. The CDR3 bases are TGTGCCAGCAGCTCCGGGACAGGGTTCGGAAACACCATATATTTT.

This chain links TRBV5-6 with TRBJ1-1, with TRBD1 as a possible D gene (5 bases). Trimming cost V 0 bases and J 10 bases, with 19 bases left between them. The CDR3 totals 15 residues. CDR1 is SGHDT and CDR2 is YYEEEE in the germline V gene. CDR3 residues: CASSLGWGSPLGAFF. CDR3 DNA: TGTGCCAGCAGCTTGGGATGGGGCTCGCCCCTGGGAGCTTTCTTT.

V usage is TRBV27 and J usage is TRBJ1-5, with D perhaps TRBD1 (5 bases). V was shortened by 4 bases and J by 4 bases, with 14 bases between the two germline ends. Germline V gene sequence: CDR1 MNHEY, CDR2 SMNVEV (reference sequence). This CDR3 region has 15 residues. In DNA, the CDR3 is TGTGCCAGCAGTTCTAACGAGGGGTGGAATCAGCCCCAGCATTTT. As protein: CASSSNEGWNQPQHF.

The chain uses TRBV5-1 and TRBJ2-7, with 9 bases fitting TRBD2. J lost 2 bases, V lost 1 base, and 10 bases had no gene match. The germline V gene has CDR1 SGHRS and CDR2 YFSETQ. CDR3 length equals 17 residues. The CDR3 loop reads CASSLPRTLAGAYEQYF. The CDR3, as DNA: TGCGCCAGCAGCTTGCCCCGTACCTTAGCGGGGGCCTACGAGCAGTACTTC.

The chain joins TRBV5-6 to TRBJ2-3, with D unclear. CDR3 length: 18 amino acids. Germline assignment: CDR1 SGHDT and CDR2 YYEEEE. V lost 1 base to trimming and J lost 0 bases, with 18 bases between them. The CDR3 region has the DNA TGTGCCAGCAGCTTGTACCTCTTGCGAGGTGCGAGCACAGATACGCAGTATTTT. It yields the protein CASSLYLLRGASTDTQYF.

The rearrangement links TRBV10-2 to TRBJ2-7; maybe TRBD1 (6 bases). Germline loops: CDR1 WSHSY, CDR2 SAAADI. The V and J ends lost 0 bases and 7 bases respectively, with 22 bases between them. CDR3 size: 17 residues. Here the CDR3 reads CASSESIQQGPRKEQYF. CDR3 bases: TGCGCCAGCAGTGAGTCGATTCAACAGGGCCCGAGGAAAGAGCAGTACTTC.

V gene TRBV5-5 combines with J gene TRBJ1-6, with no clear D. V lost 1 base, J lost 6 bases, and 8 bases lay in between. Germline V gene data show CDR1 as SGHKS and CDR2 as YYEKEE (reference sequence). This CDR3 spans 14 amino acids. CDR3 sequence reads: CASSLWGPNSPLHF. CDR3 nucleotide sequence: TGTGCCAGCAGCTTGTGGGGTCCTAATTCACCCCTCCACTTT.